These 3 T cell receptor beta chains originate from one sample sequenced in a study of blood T cell repertoires in COVID-19. Clones were read by immunoSEQ multiplex PCR, and TCRdb kept only the in-frame ones, dropping some. The sample has about 180,000 clones, 70% to 90% seen once. Sequenced input: peripheral blood. These receptors were collected from a human donor with active or convalescent COVID-19. The donor label of this sample is uncertain.

V and J are TRBV2 and TRBJ2-2; 8 bases are a match to TRBD1. The junction had 3 bases not matched to a gene; V was cut back by 9 bases and J by 3 bases. Germline CDR1 SNHLY, CDR2 FYNNEI. This CDR3 region has 13 residues. For the CDR3, the DNA is TGTGCCAGTGAGACAGGGGACACCGGGGAGCTGTTTTTT. Translating gives CASETGDTGELFF. Full variable domain (outside the CDR3, taken from reference TRBV2 and TRBJ2-2): EPEVTQTPSHQVTQMGQEVILRCVPISNHLYFYWYRQILGQKVEFLVSFYNNEISEKSEIFDDQFSVERPDGSNFTLKIRSTKLEDSAMYFCASETGDTGELFFGEGSRLTVL.

The chain combines TRBV3-1 (or the pseudogene TRBV3-2) with TRBJ2-1, with 7 bases lining up with TRBD1. Germline assignment: CDR1 LGHDT and CDR2 YNNKEL (reference sequence). The CDR3 runs 14 residues. V lost 0 bases, J lost 9 bases, and 5 bases stayed unmatched. The DNA of the CDR3 is TGTGCCAGCAGCCAAGAAGGGGGCTCAACTGAGCAGTTCTTC. This translates into CASSQEGGSTEQFF.

V gene TRBV7-2 combines with J gene TRBJ2-2, with 9 bases lining up with TRBD1. V shed 1 base and J 7 bases; nucleotides not matched to a gene: 4. Germline values: CDR1 SGHTA, CDR2 FQGNSA. CDR3 length equals 15 residues. CDR3 in amino acids: CASSLETGGVGELFF. CDR3 coding DNA: TGTGCCAGCAGCTTAGAGACAGGGGGAGTCGGGGAGCTGTTTTTT. Based on the CDR3 plus reference TRBV7-2 and TRBJ2-2, the full variable domain is GAGVSQSPSNKVTEKGKDVELRCDPISGHTALYWYRQSLGQGLEFLIYFQGNSAPDKSGLPSDRFSAERTGGSVSTLTIQRTQQEDSAVYLCASSLETGGVGELFFGEGSRLTVL.